Shown below are 3 T cell receptor beta chains from a single sample sequenced in a study of patients and donors after allogeneic stem cell transplantation. MiXCR was run by TCRdb on the RT-PCR reads, yielding one entry per CDR3 protein. The repertoire holds about a million distinct CDR3 sequences, with roughly 18% as singletons. Input material: blood, either unsorted or a sorted T cell fraction (not recorded which). Source of these receptors: a human donor who was either an allogeneic HSCT recipient or a stem cell or donor lymphocyte infusion donor (not recorded which). It is not recorded whose cells these are; they may come from a transplant donor.

In its sample, this clonotype was seen a few times. The genes are TRBV24-1 and TRBJ2-1; weak D call: TRBD1 (5 bases). Germline V gene sequence: CDR1 KGHDR, CDR2 SFDVKD. The CDR3 loop spans 15 amino acids. The germline V and J ends were trimmed by 0 bases and 0 bases, with 5 bases remaining between them. The CDR3 DNA reads TGTGCCACCAGTGATTTGACAGGCTCCTACAATGAGCAGTTCTTC. Encoded protein: CATSDLTGSYNEQFF.

As concerns this clonotype: One end of the junction is discordant with germline, which a read error may explain. The chain carries TRBV7-7 and TRBJ2-5; no clear D gene. Germline CDR1 SSHAT, CDR2 FNYEAQ (reference sequence). The CDR3 has 13 amino acids. The CDR3 loop is CASSSTLGKTQYF. CDR3 in DNA: TGTGCTAGCAGCTCTACCTTGGGAAAGACCCAGTACTTC.

CDR3 nucleotide sequence: TGTGCCAGCAGCTTGGCCAACGATGAGCAGTTCTTC. It is translated as CASSLANDEQFF. The gene calls are TRBV7-9 and TRBJ2-1; no clear D. The length of the CDR3 is 12 residues. V lost 3 bases, J lost 8 bases, and 8 bases lay in between. Germline values: CDR1 SEHNR, CDR2 FQNEAQ (reference sequence).